Following are 11 T cell receptor beta chains from one sample sequenced in a study of CD4 T cells in relation to SARS-CoV-2 and coronaviruses. CD4+ T cells from unexposed donors were obtained before the COVID-19 pandemic (2011-2018). Measured with immunoSEQ multiplex PCR; TCRdb has only the in-frame clones, and not every one. The sample lists about 65,000 clones, over 80% occurring once. Sequencing input: memory CD4+ T cells from PBMCs. These receptor sequences come from a human donor in good health.

The rearrangement links TRBV5-1 to TRBJ2-3, with 12 bases fitting TRBD2. From germline, CDR1 is SGHRS and CDR2 YFSETQ. Trimming removed 1 base from V and 4 bases from J; junction bases left unmatched: 4. This CDR3 region has 16 residues. The DNA of the CDR3 is TGCGCCAGCAGCTTGTCCCTAGCGGGGGGGGCAGATACGCAGTATTTT. This translates into CASSLSLAGGADTQYF.

The chain uses TRBV6-1 and TRBJ2-1; no clear D gene. V lost 5 bases, J lost 8 bases, and 10 bases lay in between. CDR1 MNHNS and CDR2 SASEGT come from the germline V gene. This CDR3 contains 12 residues. CDR3 residues: CASSYLAYEQFF. DNA for the CDR3: TGTGCCAGCAGTTATCTTGCGTATGAGCAGTTCTTC.

V is TRBV20-1 and J is TRBJ2-1; 11 bases map to TRBD2. CDR3 length: 13 amino acids. The V segment lost 3 bases and the J segment 12 bases; nucleotides outside the gene matches: 7. Germline CDR1 and CDR2: DFQATT and SNEGSKA (reference sequence). Here the CDR3 DNA reads TGCAGTGCTAGTGATAGCGGGAGGGCCACGCAGTTCTTC. It is translated as CSASDSGRATQFF.

This chain joins TRBV7-2 and TRBJ2-7; 12 nucleotides agree with TRBD2. The CDR3 runs to 19 residues. V lost 1 base to trimming and J lost 0 bases; unmatched junction nucleotides: 10. Germline CDR1 SGHTA, CDR2 FQGNSA. The CDR3 nucleotides are TGTGCCAGCAGCTTAGGGCCTCCTAGCGGGGGGGCCACCTCCTACGAGCAGTACTTC. Protein product: CASSLGPPSGGATSYEQYF.

The rearrangement joins TRBV9 to TRBJ1-4; 7 nucleotides align to TRBD1. CDR3 length equals 15 residues. CDR1 is SGDLS, CDR2 YYNGEE, per germline. Trimming at V came to 4 bases and at J to 7 bases, leaving 10 bases not matched to a gene. CDR3 nucleotide sequence: TGTGCCAGCAGCCCCCAAGGGGGCATTAGTGAAAAACTGTTTTTT. It translates to CASSPQGGISEKLFF.

The chain joins TRBV2 to TRBJ2-5; D is uncertain. The V end was cut by 4 bases, the J end by 2 bases, with 8 bases between. Germline values: CDR1 SNHLY, CDR2 FYNNEI. This CDR3 is built from 13 residues. CDR3 sequence: CASSASEQETQYF. The CDR3 DNA reads as TGTGCCAGCAGTGCGAGTGAACAAGAGACCCAGTACTTC.

In regard to this clone: The junction and the germline gene differ at one end; a read error may be behind it. The chain joins TRBV5-1 to TRBJ2-1; a weak D match, TRBD2 (6 bases). CDR1 is SGHRS and CDR2 is YFSETQ in the germline V gene. This CDR3 is 16 amino acids long. CDR3 residues: CASSLEGDSPWNEQFF. For the CDR3, the DNA is TGCGCCAGCAGTTTGGAGGGTGACAGCCCCTGGAATGAGCAGTTCTTC.

The genes are TRBV5-4 and TRBJ2-7; D is possibly TRBD2 (7 bases). V lost 4 bases, J lost 0 bases, and 14 bases lay in between. CDR1 and CDR2 from the germline V gene are SGHNT and YYREEE (reference sequence). The CDR3 has 15 residues. The CDR3 bases are TGTGCCAGCAGCCCCTCGGGGGGCCGCTCCTACGAGCAGTACTTC. Amino acids: CASSPSGGRSYEQYF. Supplemented by reference TRBV5-4 and TRBJ2-7, the full variable domain reads ETGVTQSPTHLIKTRGQQVTLRCSSQSGHNTVSWYQQALGQGPQFIFQYYREEENGRGNFPPRFSGLQFPNYSSELNVNALELDDSALYLCASSPSGGRSYEQYFGPGTRLTVT.

CDR3 DNA sequence: TGTGCCAGCAGTTTCCGACAGGCCAAAGGCTACACCTTC. The encoded protein is CASSFRQAKGYTF. V is TRBV12-3 or TRBV12-4 and J is TRBJ1-2, with a weak D call TRBD1 (6 bases). V lost 3 bases and J lost 8, with 13 bases in between. CDR3 length equals 13 residues.

V and J are TRBV6-1 and TRBJ1-5; TRBD1 might be the D (5 bases). The V gene's germline CDR1 is MNHNS and CDR2 SASEGT. The CDR3 sequence is 17 residues long. V shed 4 bases and J shed 7 bases, with 23 bases lying between them. The DNA of the CDR3 is TGTGCCAGCAGTGCCGTCCAGAGACAGAGGAGTCAGCAGCCCCAGCATTTT. It encodes CASSAVQRQRSQQPQHF.

DNA of the CDR3: TGTGCCAGCTCGAGGGAGCAAGAGACCCAGTACTTC. This codes for CASSREQETQYF. The chain links TRBV6-5 to TRBJ2-5, with a weak D call TRBD2 (5 bases). V lost 8 bases to trimming and J lost 2 bases, with 9 bases between them. Looked up from germline, CDR1 is MNHEY and CDR2 is SVGAGI. The CDR3 length is 12 residues.